This TCR beta chain was sequenced in a study of T cell changes during pregnancy in multiple sclerosis. The CDR3 has 14 amino acids. V lost 5 bases and J 11 bases, leaving 19 bases between the germline ends. From germline, CDR1 is LNHDA and CDR2 SQIVND (reference sequence). The table lists this clone with a count of one. Profiled with immunoSEQ multiplex PCR; TCRdb holds only in-frame clones, not every one. Seen here are about 50,000 clones, 92% observed once, and the top ten hold 0.2% to 0.3%. This TCR came from a female donor with multiple sclerosis, enrolled in a pregnancy study. The chain carries TRBV19 and TRBJ1-5, with D perhaps TRBD1 (6 bases). The input for sequencing was CD4+ T cells from peripheral blood mononuclear cells, taken in the second trimester of pregnancy. The CDR3 is CASSLRGVQGTQHF. Here the CDR3 DNA reads TGTGCCAGTAGTCTCCGGGGGGTCCAGGGGACCCAGCATTTT. Based on the CDR3 plus reference TRBV19 and TRBJ1-5, the full variable domain is DGGITQSPKYLFRKEGQNVTLSCEQNLNHDAMYWYRQDPGQGLRLIYYSQIVNDFQKGDIAEGYSVSREKKESFPLTVTSAQKNPTAFYLCASSLRGVQGTQHFGDGTRLSIL.